The present T cell receptor (beta chain) was sequenced within a study of CXCR3-negative and CXCR3-positive naive CD8 T cells. 5' RACE that incorporated UMI labels was used to prepare the TRB cDNA libraries. One entry per CDR3 protein, without DNA, is what TCRdb gives after re-calling the 5' RACE reads. The specimen's table records 120,000 to 150,000 distinct CDR3 sequences. Study-wide results and caveats: Relative to CXCR3-negative naive cells, CXCR3-positive naive cells had more hydrophobic TRB CDR3s. The study found that naive CXCR3-negative and CXCR3-positive cells shared TRBV-TRBJ usage, while memory cells differed. Memory CD8+ cells showed much lower diversity, while both naive subsets displayed comparably high diversity.

For this clonotype: Its target is not known.

Naive CD8+ T cells showed CD45RO-CCR7+CD27+CD95-. The receptor comes from a human donor in good health. Some clones in this sample may be carry-over from other donors' samples. Material: naive CXCR3+ CD8+ T cells from blood. The subset here: CD45RO-CCR7+CD27+CD95- naive CD8+ T cells expressing CXCR3 (TNR3+).

CDR3 sequence: CASSYSSGESDTGELFF. The rearrangement uses TRBV6-2 or TRBV6-3 and TRBJ2-2; with no DNA, the TCRdb D assignment of TRBD2 cannot be verified. CDR1 and CDR2 (germline): MNHEY, SVGEGT. This CDR3 has 17 amino acids.